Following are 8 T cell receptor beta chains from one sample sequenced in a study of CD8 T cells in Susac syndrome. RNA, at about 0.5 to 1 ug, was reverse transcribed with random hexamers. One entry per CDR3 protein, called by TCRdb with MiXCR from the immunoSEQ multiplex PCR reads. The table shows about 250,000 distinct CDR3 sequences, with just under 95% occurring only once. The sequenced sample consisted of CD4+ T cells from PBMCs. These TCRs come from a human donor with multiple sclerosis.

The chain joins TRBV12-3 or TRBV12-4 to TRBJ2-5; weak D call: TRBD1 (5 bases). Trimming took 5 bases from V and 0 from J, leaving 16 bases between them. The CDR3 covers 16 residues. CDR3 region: CASSPGPGSYQETQYF. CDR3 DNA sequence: TGTGCCAGCAGTCCCGGGCCAGGGTCATACCAAGAGACCCAGTACTTC.

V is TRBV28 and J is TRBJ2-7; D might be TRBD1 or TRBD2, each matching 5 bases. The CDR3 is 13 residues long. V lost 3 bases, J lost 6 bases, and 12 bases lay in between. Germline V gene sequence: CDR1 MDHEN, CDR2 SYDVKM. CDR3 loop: CASSLSGAIEQYF. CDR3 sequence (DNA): TGTGCCAGCAGTTTGTCCGGGGCTATCGAGCAGTACTTC.

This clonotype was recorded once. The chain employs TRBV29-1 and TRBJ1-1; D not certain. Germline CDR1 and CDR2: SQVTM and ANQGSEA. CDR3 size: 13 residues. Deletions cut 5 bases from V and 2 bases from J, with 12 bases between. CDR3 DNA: TGCAGCGTTAGTGGCAGGACTAACACTGAAGCTTTCTTT. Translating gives CSVSGRTNTEAFF.

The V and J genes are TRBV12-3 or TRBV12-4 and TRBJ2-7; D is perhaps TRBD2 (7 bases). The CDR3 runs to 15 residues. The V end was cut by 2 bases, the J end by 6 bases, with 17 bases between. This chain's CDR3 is CASSLRGGRGSEQYV. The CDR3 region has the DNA TGTGCCAGCAGTTTAAGGGGGGGCAGGGGATCCGAGCAGTACGTC.

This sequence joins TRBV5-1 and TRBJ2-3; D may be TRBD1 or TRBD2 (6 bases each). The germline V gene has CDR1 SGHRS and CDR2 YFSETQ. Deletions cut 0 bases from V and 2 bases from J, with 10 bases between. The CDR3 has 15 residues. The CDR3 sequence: CASSLEGGDTDTQYF. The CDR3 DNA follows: TGCGCCAGCAGCTTGGAGGGGGGTGACACAGATACGCAGTATTTT.

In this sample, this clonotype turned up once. Written as DNA, the CDR3 is TGTGCCAGCTCGGAGACCTCCTCTCCCTACAATGAGCAGTTCTTC. Protein: CASSETSSPYNEQFF. The chain carries TRBV18 and TRBJ2-1, with D hard to call. With 6 bases removed from V and 2 bases from J, the gap between germline ends came to 14 bases. The CDR3 is 15 amino acids. CDR1 KGHSH and CDR2 LQKENI come from the germline V gene.

CDR3 bases: TGTGCCAGCAGGGCGGGATCCACCACAGATACGCAGTATTTT. This translates into CASRAGSTTDTQYF. The rearrangement joins TRBV6-5 to TRBJ2-3; tentative D call: TRBD2 (6 bases). This CDR3 has 14 amino acids. Between the trimmed V and J ends, which lost 6 bases and 2 bases, there was a span of 12 bases. The germline V gene has CDR1 MNHEY and CDR2 SVGAGI.

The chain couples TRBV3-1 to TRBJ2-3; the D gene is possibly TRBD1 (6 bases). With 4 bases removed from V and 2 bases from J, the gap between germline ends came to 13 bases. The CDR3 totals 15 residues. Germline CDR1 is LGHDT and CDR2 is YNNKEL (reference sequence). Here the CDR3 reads CASSLSTGNTDTQYF. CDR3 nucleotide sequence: TGTGCCAGCAGCCTCAGTACAGGGAACACAGATACGCAGTATTTT.